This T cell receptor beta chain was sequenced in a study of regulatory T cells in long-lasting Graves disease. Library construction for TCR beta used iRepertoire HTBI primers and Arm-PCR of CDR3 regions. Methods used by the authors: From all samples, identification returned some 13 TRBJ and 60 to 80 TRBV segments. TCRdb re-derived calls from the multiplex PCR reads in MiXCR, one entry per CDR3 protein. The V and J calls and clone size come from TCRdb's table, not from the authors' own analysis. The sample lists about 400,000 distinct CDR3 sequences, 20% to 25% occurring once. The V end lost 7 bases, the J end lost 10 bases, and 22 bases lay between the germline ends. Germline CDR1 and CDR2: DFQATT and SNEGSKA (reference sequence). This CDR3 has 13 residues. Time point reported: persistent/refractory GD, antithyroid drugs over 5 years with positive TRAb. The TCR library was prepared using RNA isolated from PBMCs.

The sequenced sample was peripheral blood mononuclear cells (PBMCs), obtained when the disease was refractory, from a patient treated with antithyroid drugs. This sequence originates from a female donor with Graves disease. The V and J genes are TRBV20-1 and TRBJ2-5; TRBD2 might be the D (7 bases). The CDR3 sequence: CSVTGGPAVDQYF. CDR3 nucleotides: TGCAGTGTTACCGGGGGGCCCGCGGTGGACCAGTACTTC.